Below are 14 T cell receptor beta chains sequenced from a single sample in a study of regulatory T cells in long-lasting Graves disease. The time point here: newly diagnosed GD, antithyroid drugs for less than 3 months. Construction of the TCR library relied on RNA isolated from PBMCs. Assembly of TCR beta libraries relied on iRepertoire HTBI primers together with Arm-PCR of CDR3 regions. TCRdb used MiXCR to reprocess the multiplex PCR reads, holding one entry per CDR3 protein. The repertoire holds 450,000 to 600,000 distinct CDR3 sequences, with 13% as singletons. These data were also reused for a study on T cells in Graves' hyperthyroidism and ophthalmopathy.

Specimen: peripheral blood mononuclear cells (PBMCs), collected at new diagnosis, from a patient treated with antithyroid drugs. The receptors shown here come from a man aged 25-40 years with Graves disease.

This clonotype has ten or more counts. The DNA of the CDR3 is TGTGCCAGCAGTGAGGAAGGCGGAAATAATGAAAAACTGTTTTTT. It is translated as CASSEEGGNNEKLFF. V gene TRBV2 combines with J gene TRBJ1-4; D is unresolved. Germline lookup yields CDR1 SNHLY and CDR2 FYNNEI. The CDR3 length is 15 residues. Trimming took off 3 bases at V and 4 bases at J, with 12 bases between the two ends.

There are a few counts of this clonotype. The rearrangement joins TRBV2 to TRBJ2-2; no definite D call. The V end was cut by 6 bases, the J end by 5 bases, with 7 bases between. Germline V CDR1 and CDR2: SNHLY, FYNNEI. The CDR3 has 12 amino acids. In nucleotides, the CDR3 is TGTGCCAGCAGACTATCTACCGGGGAGCTGTTTTTT. It specifies CASRLSTGELFF.

This clonotype appeared a few times. The rearrangement links TRBV20-1 to TRBJ2-1; 11 nucleotides match TRBD2. The germline gives CDR1 DFQATT, CDR2 SNEGSKA (reference sequence). Trimming cost V 5 bases and J 9 bases; bases outside gene matches: 9. CDR3 length equals 14 residues. CDR3 nucleotide sequence: TGCAGTGCTTTACTAGCGGGAGTAGCGGGTGAGCAGTTCTTC. Translation: CSALLAGVAGEQFF.

The rearrangement uses TRBV12-5 and TRBJ2-7, with unresolved D. Germline values: CDR1 LGHNT, CDR2 FRNRAP. The CDR3 has 12 residues. Trimming shortened V by 2 bases and J by 4 bases, and 6 bases separated the two germline ends. The CDR3 here is CASGLSRYEQYF. In DNA form, the CDR3 reads TGTGCTAGTGGTTTGTCACGGTACGAGCAGTACTTC.

This clonotype was found many times. V usage is TRBV7-9 and J usage is TRBJ1-2; 7 positions match TRBD1. Germline assignment: CDR1 SEHNR and CDR2 FQNEAQ (reference sequence). V lost 0 bases to trimming and J lost 7 bases; unmatched junction nucleotides: 5. CDR3 size: 14 residues. CDR3 nucleotides: TGTGCCAGCAGCTTAGCACAGGGGCAGAGTGGCTACACCTTC. This codes for CASSLAQGQSGYTF.

This clonotype turned up a few times. V gene TRBV24-1 combines with J gene TRBJ2-3, with D uncertain. Germline values: CDR1 KGHDR, CDR2 SFDVKD. The CDR3 has 14 residues. V was pared by 4 bases and J by 5 bases, with 12 bases between. CDR3 bases: TGTGCCACCAGTGACCCTGCGGTCAGAGATACGCAGTATTTT. Its protein product is CATSDPAVRDTQYF.

This clonotype has just a few counts. This is likely an artifact of a read error, given a far larger clone one base away. The chain joins TRBV7-8 to TRBJ2-5, with 11 bases matching TRBD2. The germline V gene encodes CDR1 SGHVS and CDR2 FQNEAQ. This CDR3 region has 16 residues. CDR3 in DNA: TGTGCCAGCTCACCTGGACTAGCGGGCTCTCAAGAGGCCCAGTACTTC. This encodes CASSPGLAGSQEAQYF. Complete variable domain (other parts from reference TRBV7-8 and TRBJ2-5): GAGVSQSPRYKVAKRGQDVALRCDPISGHVSLFWYQQALGQGPEFLTYFQNEAQLDKSGLPSDRFFAERPEGSVSTLKIQRTQQEDSAVYLCASSPGLAGSQEAQYFGPGTRLLVL.

This clonotype was detected a few times. The CDR3 carries no conserved terminal phenylalanine or tryptophan, so it likely arises from a read error. This chain joins TRBV12-3 or TRBV12-4 and TRBJ2-3, with TRBD2 identical over 8 bases. The junction had 25 bases not matched to a gene; V was cut back by 3 bases and J by 2 bases. The CDR3 is 22 amino acids. In DNA form, the CDR3 reads TGTGCCAGCAGTTTTCGGCTTGGGCCAGGGGAGATGCGGGAGGCCCCCACAGATACGCAGTATCTT. Translation: CASSFRLGPGEMREAPTDTQYL.

Many counts were recorded for this clonotype. The chain couples TRBV5-1 to TRBJ2-7; D is perhaps TRBD2 (6 bases). Deletions cut 3 bases from V and 2 bases from J, with 12 bases between. The CDR3 sequence is 14 residues long. From germline, CDR1 is SGHRS and CDR2 YFSETQ. CDR3 amino acids: CASSWGGNPYEQYF. The CDR3 nucleotides are TGCGCCAGCAGCTGGGGAGGTAACCCCTACGAGCAGTACTTC.

The sample holds many counts of this clonotype. This chain joins TRBV12-3 or TRBV12-4 and TRBJ2-1; TRBD2 aligns across 8 bases. V lost 5 bases to trimming and J lost 1 base; unmatched junction nucleotides: 7. The CDR3 contains 16 residues. This CDR3 is CASSPQGTRSYNEQFF. CDR3 sequence (DNA): TGTGCCAGCAGTCCACAAGGGACTAGGTCCTACAATGAGCAGTTCTTC.

DNA of the CDR3: TGTGCCAGTAGTATAGTCGGACTAGCGGGGGGTGGCCAAGAGACCCAGTACTTC. As protein: CASSIVGLAGGGQETQYF. The chain couples TRBV19 to TRBJ2-5, with 14 bases aligning to TRBD2. CDR3 size: 18 residues. Germline values: CDR1 LNHDA, CDR2 SQIVND (reference sequence). The V segment lost 1 base and the J segment 1 base; nucleotides outside the gene matches: 5.

V and J are TRBV7-9 and TRBJ1-2; D perhaps matches TRBD1 (6 bases). V shed 6 bases and J shed 6 bases, with 20 bases lying between them. Germline CDR1 SEHNR, CDR2 FQNEAQ (reference sequence). The CDR3 is 15 residues long. CDR3 residues: CASRKTGGGGDGYTF. For the CDR3, the DNA is TGTGCCAGCAGGAAGACAGGAGGAGGTGGAGATGGCTACACCTTC.

This clonotype has at least ten counts. The rearrangement uses TRBV19 and TRBJ2-7; TRBD2 aligns across 10 bases. The CDR3 is 16 amino acids. Germline V gives CDR1 LNHDA, CDR2 SQIVND (reference sequence). Trimming at V came to 4 bases and at J to 2 bases, leaving 8 bases not matched to a gene. The CDR3 nucleotides read TGTGCCAGTAGTACCCTAGCGGGAGTCATCACCTACGAGCAGTACTTC. Protein: CASSTLAGVITYEQYF.

J is TRBJ2-7 and V is TRBV20-1; TRBD2 is a possible D gene (6 bases). CDR3 size: 13 residues. The ends were cut back, 5 bases at V and 9 bases at J, with 20 bases in the middle. Germline CDR1 is DFQATT and CDR2 is SNEGSKA (reference sequence). The CDR3 reads CSASSGGSNGQYF. CDR3 sequence (DNA): TGCAGTGCTTCCTCTGGGGGGTCCAACGGGCAGTACTTC.